This T cell receptor (beta chain) comes out of a study of CD8 T cells in Susac syndrome. When the RNA was reverse transcribed, random hexamers were used with an input of roughly 0.5 to 1 ug. immunoSEQ multiplex PCR amplified TCR beta CDR3 across 54 Vbeta, 13 Jbeta. Each CDR3 protein is one row after TCRdb ran MiXCR on the immunoSEQ multiplex PCR reads. Counted here are about 250,000 distinct CDR3 sequences, approximately 92% occurring once; the ten biggest clones make up 0.06% to 0.08%. Germline CDR1 reads MNHEY; CDR2 reads SVGAGI. V was pared by 10 bases and J by 5 bases, with 14 bases between. This CDR3 spans 12 amino acids. This clonotype was seen a few times.

The chain links TRBV6-5 to TRBJ1-1; D possibly corresponds to TRBD1 (6 bases). This receptor was taken from a human donor with multiple sclerosis. Sequenced sample: CD4+ T cells from PBMCs. CDR3 sequence: CATNRVGTEAFF. For the CDR3, the DNA is TGTGCCACCAACAGGGTAGGGACTGAAGCTTTCTTT.